The next 3 T cell receptor beta chains were all read from a single sample in a study of T cell changes during pregnancy in multiple sclerosis. Here immunoSEQ multiplex PCR was the method, and the copy in TCRdb shows in-frame clones only, minus some. The sample lists fewer than 60,000 clones, around 90% occurring once. Sample: peripheral blood, taken in the third trimester of pregnancy. These receptors all come from a female donor in good health, enrolled as a control in a pregnancy study.

The rearrangement joins TRBV29-1 to TRBJ2-3; D perhaps matches TRBD2 (6 bases). The CDR3 covers 14 residues. Between the trimmed V and J ends, which lost 4 bases and 4 bases, there was a span of 15 bases. In germline, CDR1 is SQVTM, CDR2 ANQGSEA. The CDR3 loop is CSVARQGGADTQYF. CDR3 nucleotide sequence: TGCAGCGTTGCTCGGCAGGGAGGAGCAGATACGCAGTATTTT.

The table lists this clone with a count of one. V usage is TRBV4-3 and J usage is TRBJ2-3; the match to TRBD2 covers 8 bases. This CDR3 is built from 15 residues. Germline V gene data show CDR1 as LGHNA and CDR2 as YSLEER. V dropped 5 bases and J dropped 4; count of bases not matched to a gene: 8. Written as DNA, the CDR3 is TGCGCCAGCAGCACACGAAGCGGGGGCTCAGATACGCAGTATTTT. This codes for CASSTRSGGSDTQYF.

V gene TRBV9 combines with J gene TRBJ2-5; 7 bases fit TRBD1. The CDR3 runs to 18 residues. Germline V gene lookup returns CDR1 SGDLS and CDR2 YYNGEE. V trimming: 1 base; J trimming: 5 bases; junction bases outside the gene matches: 17. The CDR3 DNA reads TGTGCCAGCAGCGTAAGACGAGGATTAGACAGGGCAGGGGAGACCCAGTACTTC. Residues: CASSVRRGLDRAGETQYF.